The 8 T cell receptor beta chains in this list originate from one sample, sequenced in a study of CD8+CD57+ T cells in acquired aplastic anemia. Investigators profiled TCR beta VDJ and CDR3 from genomic DNA template. Using its own MiXCR run on the reads, TCRdb lists one record per CDR3 protein. The table includes 62,000 or so distinct CDR3 sequences, 50% to 55% detected once. Sequencing was performed on sorted CD4+, CD8+, or CD8+CD57+ T cells (not recorded which) from PBMCs. The receptors stem from a human donor in good health, serving as a control.

The rearrangement links TRBV19 to TRBJ1-2, with a tentative D call TRBD1 (5 bases). CDR3 size: 14 residues. Germline V gene lookup returns CDR1 LNHDA and CDR2 SQIVND (reference sequence). The V and J ends lost 5 bases and 5 bases respectively, with 15 bases between them. The CDR3 DNA reads TGTGCCAGTAGTCATTTAGGGGTTACGTATGGCTACACCTTC. Its protein product is CASSHLGVTYGYTF.

This clonotype was counted at least ten times. The chain uses TRBV7-9 and TRBJ2-3; D not resolved. Germline V CDR1 and CDR2: SEHNR, FQNEAQ (reference sequence). The CDR3 is 12 residues long. Trimming cost V 5 bases and J 1 base, with 4 bases left between them. The CDR3 DNA follows: TGTGCCAGCAGCCTCCGCACAGATACGCAGTATTTT. Amino acids: CASSLRTDTQYF.

This clonotype occurred a few times. The rearrangement joins TRBV2 to TRBJ1-2; D possibly corresponds to TRBD1 (5 bases). V was shortened by 4 bases and J by 2 bases, with 11 bases between the two germline ends. Germline-derived CDR1 and CDR2 are SNHLY and FYNNEI. This CDR3 spans 14 amino acids. Here the CDR3 DNA reads TGTGCCAGCAGTGTTAGGGGAAGGAACTATGGCTACACCTTC. It codes for CASSVRGRNYGYTF. The variable domain in full, completed from reference TRBV2 and TRBJ1-2, reads EPEVTQTPSHQVTQMGQEVILRCVPISNHLYFYWYRQILGQKVEFLVSFYNNEISEKSEIFDDQFSVERPDGSNFTLKIRSTKLEDSAMYFCASSVRGRNYGYTFGSGTRLTVV.

Only a few counts were recorded for this clonotype. This may be a read error, as it is one base from a much larger clone. This sequence joins TRBV7-9 and TRBJ2-1; the match to TRBD1 covers 10 bases. The V gene end was trimmed by 5 bases and the J gene end by 12 bases; junction bases not matched to a gene: 13. Germline V CDR1 and CDR2: SEHNR, FQNEAQ (reference sequence). The CDR3 spans 15 residues. The CDR3 DNA is TGTGCCAGCAGCCCTCCCGGGACAGGGGTTGGTGGGCAGTTCTTC. This sequence encodes CASSPPGTGVGGQFF.

Note on this clonotype: Since no conserved phenylalanine or tryptophan closes the CDR3, a read error is the likely cause. This rearrangement joins TRBV6-1 to TRBJ2-7; D is undetermined. V lost 2 bases and J 1 base, leaving 15 bases between the germline ends. This CDR3 comprises 16 residues. The V gene's germline CDR1 is MNHNS and CDR2 SASEGT. CDR3 sequence reads: CASSEIAPTHSYEQYL. CDR3 nucleotides: TGTGCCAGCAGTGAAATCGCACCTACCCATTCCTACGAGCAGTACCTC.

This clonotype was seen repeatedly, ten times or more. An end of the junction does not agree with germline; a read error may underlie this. The CDR3 nucleotides are TGTGCCAGTAGTGTAGAGGGGCGGGCAGATACGCAGTATTTT. Encoded protein: CASSVEGRADTQYF. This rearrangement joins TRBV19 to TRBJ2-3; D may correspond to TRBD1 or TRBD2 (5 bases each). Germline values: CDR1 LNHDA, CDR2 SQIVND (reference sequence). The CDR3 loop spans 14 amino acids.

This clonotype came up once. This chain uses TRBV24-1 with TRBJ1-1; D uncertain. CDR1 and CDR2 from the germline V gene are KGHDR and SFDVKD. CDR3 length equals 16 residues. V was cut by 2 bases and J by 0 bases, with 12 bases left in between. This chain's CDR3 is CATSDSGETVNTEAFF. In DNA form, the CDR3 reads TGTGCCACCAGTGATTCTGGCGAGACGGTGAACACTGAAGCTTTCTTT.

The rearrangement links TRBV10-3 to TRBJ2-3; TRBD2 matches 8 bases. The CDR3 covers 15 residues. CDR1 is ENHRY, CDR2 SYGVKD, per germline. The V gene end was trimmed by 2 bases and the J gene end by 2 bases; junction bases not matched to a gene: 3. CDR3 sequence (DNA): TGTGCCATCAGTGAGCGGGGGGGCCACACAGATACGCAGTATTTT. It is translated as CAISERGGHTDTQYF.